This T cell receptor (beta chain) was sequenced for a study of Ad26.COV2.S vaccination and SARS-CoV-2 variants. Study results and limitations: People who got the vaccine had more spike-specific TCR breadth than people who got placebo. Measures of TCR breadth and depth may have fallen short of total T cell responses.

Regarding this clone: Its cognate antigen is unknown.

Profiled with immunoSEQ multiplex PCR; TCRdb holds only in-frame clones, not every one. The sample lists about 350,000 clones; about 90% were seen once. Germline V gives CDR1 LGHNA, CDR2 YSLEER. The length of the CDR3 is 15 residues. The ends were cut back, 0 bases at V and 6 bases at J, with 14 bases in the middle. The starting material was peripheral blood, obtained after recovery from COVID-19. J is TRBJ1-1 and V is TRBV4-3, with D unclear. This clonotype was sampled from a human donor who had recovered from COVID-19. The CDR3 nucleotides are TGCGCCAGCAGCCAAGATGCAGGCCGAAACTCTGAAGCTTTCTTT. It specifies CASSQDAGRNSEAFF.